A selection of T cell receptor beta chains follows, all from one sample in a study of blood T cells in healthy people across ages. TCRdb fed the 5' RACE reads into MiXCR, producing one record per CDR3 protein. The sample comprises around 1,800,000 distinct CDR3 sequences, about 39% of which are singletons, and 23% rests with the top ten. The sequenced sample consisted of blood. The origin of the receptors is a human donor in good health. The CDR3 runs from the conserved cysteine through the conserved F or W. The order of the fields is J gene, V gene, clone size, D gene, CDR3 protein, CDR3 DNA. D genes are given only for firm matches. Clone sizes are given selectively: once, few, many, or a class where the clone is expanded.

>TRBJ2-4|TRBV7-3|few|TRBD1
CASSLGTGHWVQYF
TGTGCCAGCAGCTTAGGGACAGGTCATTGGGTACAGTACTTC
>TRBJ1-1|TRBV15|few|-
CATSRDLVLIMNTEAFF
TGTGCCACCAGCAGAGATCTCGTTCTAATTATGAACACTGAAGCTTTCTTT
>TRBJ1-2|TRBV15|-|TRBD1
CATQNPGTVAGYTF
TGTGCCACCCAAAATCCCGGGACAGTCGCTGGCTACACCTTC
>TRBJ2-7|TRBV24-1|-|-
CATSEAGASYEQYF
TGTGCCACCAGTGAGGCAGGGGCCTCCTACGAGCAGTACTTC
>TRBJ2-7|TRBV12-3/TRBV12-4|-|TRBD2
CASSPITSGGIYEQYF
TGTGCCAGCAGCCCTATAACTAGCGGGGGGATCTACGAGCAGTACTTC
>TRBJ1-1|TRBV7-9|many|TRBD1
CASSPTRTGGDTEAFF
TGTGCCAGCAGCCCAACCCGGACAGGGGGAGACACTGAAGCTTTCTTT
>TRBJ2-7|TRBV4-1|few|-
CASSRDALLKQYF
TGCGCCAGCAGCCGAGATGCCCTGTTGAAGCAGTACTTC
>TRBJ1-5|TRBV20-1|few|-
CSALGGGPNQPQHF
TGCAGTGCTCTTGGTGGGGGACCCAATCAGCCCCAGCATTTT
>TRBJ2-4|TRBV2|few|-
CASSVDGLGAALNIQYF
TGTGCCAGCAGTGTCGACGGCCTGGGTGCGGCCTTAAACATTCAGTACTTC
>TRBJ1-2|TRBV6-2/TRBV6-3|few|-
CASSYAENSVTF
TGTGCCAGCAGTTACGCAGAGAACTCTGTCACCTTC
>TRBJ2-3|TRBV28|-|-
CATCGGDEDTQYF
TGTGCCACCTGTGGAGGGGATGAAGATACGCAGTATTTT
>TRBJ1-4|TRBV4-3|-|TRBD1
CASSQGRTGGQEKLFF
TGCGCCAGCAGCCAAGGGAGGACAGGGGGACAGGAAAAACTGTTTTTT
>TRBJ2-7|TRBV7-2|-|TRBD2
CASSLLGTSGSYEQYF
TGTGCCAGCAGCTTGCTGGGGACTAGCGGCTCCTACGAGCAGTACTTC
>TRBJ1-5|TRBV10-3|once|-
CAISEFGPYSNQPQHF
TGTGCCATCAGTGAGTTTGGTCCTTATAGCAATCAGCCCCAGCATTTT
>TRBJ2-3|TRBV20-1|few|TRBD2
CSAGGITDTQYF
TGCAGTGCGGGGGGGATCACAGATACGCAGTATTTT
>TRBJ1-2|TRBV5-1|-|TRBD1
CASKDGQGTNYGYTF
TGCGCCAGCAAAGACGGACAGGGGACCAACTATGGCTACACCTTC
>TRBJ2-3|TRBV6-5|few|-
CASSYSEGVASTDTQYF
TGTGCCAGCAGTTACTCAGAGGGGGTCGCTAGCACAGATACGCAGTATTTT
>TRBJ2-1|TRBV6-2/TRBV6-3|once|-
CASSSHTGLRETQFF
TGTGCCAGCAGTTCTCACACGGGACTCCGGGAGACCCAGTTCTTC
>TRBJ2-2|TRBV11-2|-|-
CASSLDHDTGELFF
TGTGCCAGCAGCTTAGATCATGACACGGGGGAGCTGTTTTTT
>TRBJ2-2|TRBV6-6|few|-
CASNRENTGELFF
TGTGCCAGCAATAGGGAGAACACCGGGGAGCTGTTTTTT
>TRBJ2-5|TRBV28|many|-
CASSLPGSQETQYF
TGTGCCAGCAGTTTGCCAGGATCCCAAGAGACCCAGTACTTC
>TRBJ2-1|TRBV29-1|-|TRBD2
CSVVPRLAEHNEQFF
TGCAGCGTTGTGCCCCGACTAGCGGAGCACAATGAGCAGTTCTTC
>TRBJ1-4|TRBV4-3|-|-
CASIATAPNEKLFF
TGCGCCAGCATCGCAACGGCTCCCAATGAAAAACTGTTTTTT
>TRBJ2-5|TRBV7-9|-|-
CASSPRTRETQYF
TGTGCCAGCAGCCCAAGGACGCGAGAGACCCAGTACTTC
>TRBJ2-5|TRBV5-1|-|TRBD2
CASSPYLTSMETQYF
TGCGCCAGCAGCCCCTACCTGACTAGCATGGAGACCCAGTACTTC
>TRBJ2-1|TRBV7-9|-|TRBD1
CASSLGTGGVNEQFF
TGTGCCAGCAGCTTAGGGACAGGGGGAGTCAATGAGCAGTTCTTC
>TRBJ1-4|TRBV7-9|-|TRBD1
CASSGDRGWEKLFF
TGTGCCAGCAGCGGGGACAGGGGTTGGGAAAAACTGTTTTTT
>TRBJ1-6|TRBV3-1|-|-
CASSQALGQRRSPLHF
TGTGCCAGCAGCCAAGCCCTAGGACAGCGGAGATCACCCCTCCACTTT
>TRBJ2-7|TRBV3-1|-|-
CASSQQRHEQYF
TGTGCCAGCAGCCAACAGAGGCACGAGCAGTACTTC